Listed below are T cell receptor beta chains from one sample, sequenced in a study of shared clonotypes between healthy human individuals. TCRdb's table, derived via immunoSEQ multiplex PCR, lists solely in-frame clones and lacks some. The data contain 2,100,000 or so clones, 95% of them seen just once; the ten biggest clones take up roughly 0.13%. The sample taken for sequencing was naive CD4+ T cells sorted from blood. Receptors were obtained from a man between 18 and 35 years old in good health. Each CDR3 is given with its conserved first and last residue. D genes are given only for firm matches. Some rows mark clone size as missing; the rest say once, few, many or name a class of expanded clone.

NA | TRBJ1-2 | TRBV7-2 | NA | CASSLAGNYGYTF | TGTGCCAGCAGCTTAGCGGGGAACTATGGCTACACCTTC
TRBD2 | TRBJ2-5 | TRBV5-4 | NA | CASSSAGGGETQYF | TGTGCCAGCAGCTCGGCGGGAGGGGGGGAGACCCAGTACTTC
NA | TRBJ2-2 | TRBV11-3 | few | CASRAARNTGELFF | TGTGCCAGCAGGGCGGCTAGGAACACCGGGGAGCTGTTTTTT
NA | TRBJ1-1 | TRBV5-1 | NA | CASSLGHGQVAFF | TGCGCCAGCAGCTTGGGTCACGGGCAGGTTGCTTTCTTT
NA | TRBJ1-1 | TRBV2 | NA | CASSERPVAEAFF | TGTGCCAGCAGTGAAAGACCGGTGGCTGAAGCTTTCTTT
NA | TRBJ1-1 | TRBV18 | NA | CASSPQAYANTEAFF | TGTGCCAGCTCACCGCAGGCGTATGCGAACACTGAAGCTTTCTTT
NA | TRBJ1-1 | TRBV7-9 | NA | CASSLVGNTEAFF | TGTGCCAGCAGCTTAGTGGGGAACACTGAAGCTTTCTTT
NA | TRBJ2-4 | TRBV28 | NA | CASSPSSGQKNIQYF | TGTGCCAGCAGTCCGTCCTCGGGACAAAAAAACATTCAGTACTTC
TRBD1 | TRBJ1-2 | TRBV5-4 | NA | CASSTDRGANGYTF | TGTGCCAGCAGCACGGACAGGGGAGCTAATGGCTACACCTTC
NA | TRBJ2-6 | TRBV9 | NA | CASSVVSVAGANVLTF | TGTGCCAGCAGCGTAGTGTCCGTGGCTGGGGCCAACGTCCTGACTTTC
TRBD1 | TRBJ2-3 | TRBV2 | NA | CASSWDRVDDTQYF | TGTGCCAGCAGTTGGGACAGGGTGGACGATACGCAGTATTTT
NA | TRBJ2-7 | TRBV7-9 | NA | CASSFWGLSSYEQYF | TGTGCCAGCAGCTTTTGGGGGCTGAGCTCCTACGAGCAGTACTTC
NA | TRBJ2-5 | TRBV7-7 | once | CASSLGLQETQYF | TGTGCTAGCAGTCTGGGACTTCAAGAGACCCAGTACTTC
NA | TRBJ1-1 | TRBV6-5 | NA | CASSRSTGGTEAFF | TGTGCCAGCAGTCGTTCGACAGGCGGGACTGAAGCTTTCTTT
TRBD1 | TRBJ2-2 | TRBV2 | NA | CASKGTGRNTGELFF | TGTGCCAGCAAGGGGACAGGGAGGAACACCGGGGAGCTGTTTTTT
NA | TRBJ1-4 | TRBV28 | NA | CASSPPGTTATNEKLFF | TGTGCCAGCAGTCCCCCCGGGACTACAGCAACTAATGAAAAACTGTTTTTT
NA | TRBJ1-2 | TRBV6-5 | NA | CASSYSWQLRGYTF | TGTGCCAGCAGTTACTCGTGGCAGTTGAGGGGCTACACCTTC
TRBD2 | TRBJ2-7 | TRBV11-2 | NA | CASIPLVGRGGRRIF | TGTGCCAGCATCCCCTTGGTAGGGCGGGGGGGCAGGCGGATTTTC
NA | TRBJ1-2 | TRBV10-2 | NA | CASSEPQGRGYTF | TGCGCCAGCAGTGAACCGCAGGGACGGGGCTACACCTTC
NA | TRBJ2-3 | TRBV5-1 | NA | CASSLARITDTQYF | TGCGCCAGCAGCTTGGCCCGTATCACAGATACGCAGTATTTT
NA | TRBJ1-6 | TRBV12-5 | NA | CASGLTGELPLHF | TGTGCTAGTGGTTTAACAGGAGAGCTACCCCTCCACTTT
NA | TRBJ1-2 | TRBV6-6 | NA | CASKGAGDYGYTF | TGTGCCAGCAAAGGGGCAGGAGACTATGGCTACACCTTC
NA | TRBJ1-3 | TRBV30 | NA | CAWISTGNTIYF | TGTGCCTGGATCTCGACCGGAAACACCATATATTTT
TRBD1 | TRBJ1-1 | TRBV18 | NA | CASSPGQGSTEAFF | TGTGCCAGCTCACCAGGACAGGGGAGCACTGAAGCTTTCTTT
NA | TRBJ1-1 | TRBV5-6 | NA | CASSLAILKENTEAFF | TGTGCCAGCAGCTTGGCGATTTTAAAAGAGAACACTGAAGCTTTCTTT
TRBD2 | TRBJ2-7 | TRBV11-2 | NA | CASTGSSGDWTYEQYF | TGTGCCAGCACCGGGTCTAGCGGGGACTGGACCTACGAGCAGTACTTC
NA | TRBJ1-3 | TRBV7-9 | once | CASSLSGQSAGNTIYF | TGTGCCAGCAGCTTATCCGGGCAGTCCGCTGGAAACACCATATATTTT
TRBD1 | TRBJ1-2 | TRBV6-6 | few | CASSYSTGDGYTF | TGTGCCAGCAGTTACTCGACAGGGGATGGCTACACCTTC
TRBD2 | TRBJ2-3 | TRBV5-4 | NA | CASSLLASGGRTDTQYF | TGTGCCAGCAGCTTGCTGGCTAGCGGGGGTCGTACAGATACGCAGTATTTT
TRBD1 | TRBJ1-2 | TRBV5-6 | NA | CASSWDRVGGYTF | TGTGCCAGCAGCTGGGACAGGGTGGGTGGCTACACCTTC